The sequence of this TCR beta chain was determined in a study of CD8 T cells in Susac syndrome (dated by TCRdb to between 2018 and 2021). In terms of the full investigation: Whether CD8+ T cell activation and differentiation in Susac syndrome was antigen driven was tested using repertoire sequencing. The clonality of the CD8+ T cell repertoire was compared across 12 healthy donors, some 14 Susac syndrome patients and under 18 multiple sclerosis patients. Points the paper makes about the study in general: The TCR sequencing and HLA analysis was acknowledged to have included a relatively small number of individuals.

Peripheral blood CD8+ and CD4+ T cells from healthy donors, Susac syndrome patients and multiple sclerosis patients were profiled by high-throughput TCR beta sequencing. Multiple sclerosis controls were treatment-naive patients with stable or active relapsing-remitting disease fulfilling revised McDonald criteria. CD8+ TEMRA cells were enriched by FACS, while bulk CD8+ and CD4+ T cells were purified by magnetic negative isolation. Blood was drawn into EDTA tubes, processed within 24 hours, and PBMCs were isolated by density gradient centrifugation. PBMCs intended for TCR sequencing were cryopreserved in liquid nitrogen and were subsequently thawed in a 37 degrees C water bath. Purity of sorted or isolated CD4+, CD8+ and CD8+ TEMRA cells was at least 90%. There are 15 amino acids in the CDR3, from cysteine to phenylalanine inclusive. CDR3 DNA is the only sequence kept; it has 45 bases, read in frame from the first base. The germline V gene (reference sequence) specifies LNHNV as CDR1 and YYDKDF as CDR2. The junction shows trimming of 7 bases on V and 3 bases on J, plus 16 bases between the germline ends.

RNA was extracted with the RNeasy kit and roughly 0.45 to 1 ug was reverse transcribed using random hexamers. The immunoSEQ multiplex PCR assay, covering 54 Vbeta and 13 Jbeta segments, was used to amplify TCR beta CDR3 regions. PCR amplification bias was corrected using a synthetic template baseline for primer optimization and computational correction. Concerning the study's data processing: Reads were annotated to V, D and J genes according to IMGT and were analyzed with immunoSEQ Analyzer, with only productive sequences retained. Clonality was calculated as one minus the Shannon entropy normalized by log2 of the number of productive unique sequences. For each patient and control, public and private clones were evaluated within the 100 most prevalent clones. Clones were defined as Susac-specific when absent from the healthy and MS cohorts, from about 970 published viral clones and from other ImmuneACCESS disease sequences. TCRdb trimmed the raw reads at Q25, called clones with MiXCR and kept productive beta chains. Rows with one shared CDR3 protein collapse into an entry with the most common genes and DNA. TCRdb's processing, not the study's, gives the V and J calls here. The sample includes a few hundred thousand distinct CDR3 sequences, with around 83% observed a single time. The ten top clones hold 0.09% to 0.15% of the sample.

To note about this clonotype: Its antigen is not yet known. No clone much larger than this one lies a single base away; base qualities are absent.

The sequence links TRBV15 to TRBJ1-5; the D segment cannot be called with confidence. Sample: CD8+ T cells from PBMCs. This TCR derives from a human donor with multiple sclerosis. In nucleotide form, the sequence is TGTGCCACCACCCCCTTCGAGGGAGACAATCAGCCCCAGCATTTT. This encodes CATTPFEGDNQPQHF.